The 8 T cell receptor beta chains listed next were all sequenced from one sample in a study of blood T cell repertoires in COVID-19. Profiling relied on immunoSEQ multiplex PCR, and the TCRdb table lists in-frame clones only, not all of them. The table lists approximately 81,000 clones, approximately 90% of them singletons, with roughly 1.2% in the top ten. The sequencing sample was made of PBMCs or T cells enriched from blood (not recorded which). These receptors all stem from a woman aged 50 to 60 with acute COVID-19.

This chain uses TRBV7-3 with TRBJ2-2; TRBD2 matches 11 bases. The germline CDR1 and CDR2 sequences are SGHTA and FQGTGA. V dropped 1 base and J dropped 6; count of bases not matched to a gene: 4. The CDR3 spans 16 residues. The CDR3: CASSLKLAGVPGELFF. The CDR3 DNA sequence: TGTGCCAGCAGCTTAAAACTAGCGGGAGTACCCGGGGAGCTGTTTTTT.

This chain connects TRBV24-1 to TRBJ2-7; no firm D call. V was pared by 3 bases and J by 9 bases, with 20 bases between. Germline loops: CDR1 KGHDR, CDR2 SFDVKD. CDR3 length: 15 amino acids. CDR3 DNA sequence: TGTGCCACCAGTGATAACCGGGTGGTGAGAGTACGGCAGTACTTC. Amino acids: CATSDNRVVRVRQYF.

V usage is TRBV4-2 and J usage is TRBJ2-5; 13 bases are shared with TRBD2. Trimming at V came to 0 bases and at J to 1 base, leaving 2 bases not matched to a gene. Germline values: CDR1 LGHNA, CDR2 YNFKEQ. The CDR3 sequence is 17 residues long. Here the CDR3 reads CASSQETSGRTQETQYF. The CDR3 DNA is TGTGCCAGCAGCCAAGAGACTAGCGGGAGGACCCAAGAGACCCAGTACTTC.

This chain links TRBV24-1 with TRBJ1-2; 9 bases map to TRBD1. The ends lost 7 bases at V and 4 bases at J; junction bases unmatched: 24. Germline V gene data show CDR1 as KGHDR and CDR2 as SFDVKD. The CDR3 is 20 residues long. The CDR3, as DNA: TGTGCCACCAGGAACGAACAAACACAGGGGGCTTCCGATAGAGCCTATGGCTACACCTTC. Translating it yields CATRNEQTQGASDRAYGYTF.

V and J are TRBV7-2 and TRBJ2-3, with 7 bases lining up with TRBD1. With V trimmed by 8 bases and J by 4 bases, 15 bases remained unmatched. The CDR3 extends over 16 amino acids. CDR1 SGHTA and CDR2 FQGNSA come from the germline V gene. CDR3 amino acids: CASLTQRDSPPDTQYF. The CDR3 DNA sequence: TGTGCCAGCCTTACTCAGAGGGACAGTCCCCCAGATACGCAGTATTTT.

This chain links TRBV6-4 with TRBJ2-3; the D is unclear. This CDR3 contains 13 residues. Germline values: CDR1 MRHNA, CDR2 SNTAGT. Trimming left V 4 bases short and J 2 bases short, with 7 bases between. In nucleotides, the CDR3 is TGTGCCAGCAGTGCACAGCCCACAGATACGCAGTATTTT. Encoded protein: CASSAQPTDTQYF.

The rearrangement joins TRBV30 to TRBJ2-3, with D possibly TRBD2 on 5 matching bases. CDR3 length: 14 amino acids. Trimming removed 6 bases at V and 2 bases at J, with 15 bases between. Per the germline V gene, CDR1 is GTSNPN and CDR2 is SVGIG (reference sequence). For the CDR3, the DNA is TGTGCCTGTGACCCGACACGGGACACAGATACGCAGTATTTT. Encoded protein: CACDPTRDTDTQYF.

The chain combines TRBV19 with TRBJ2-1; TRBD1 might be the D (5 bases). The V and J ends lost 5 bases and 0 bases respectively, with 11 bases between them. CDR1 is LNHDA, CDR2 SQIVND, per germline (reference sequence). The CDR3 is made up of 15 amino acids. CDR3 loop: CASSAGLSSYNEQFF. In DNA, the CDR3 is TGTGCCAGTAGTGCAGGGTTGAGCTCCTACAATGAGCAGTTCTTC.